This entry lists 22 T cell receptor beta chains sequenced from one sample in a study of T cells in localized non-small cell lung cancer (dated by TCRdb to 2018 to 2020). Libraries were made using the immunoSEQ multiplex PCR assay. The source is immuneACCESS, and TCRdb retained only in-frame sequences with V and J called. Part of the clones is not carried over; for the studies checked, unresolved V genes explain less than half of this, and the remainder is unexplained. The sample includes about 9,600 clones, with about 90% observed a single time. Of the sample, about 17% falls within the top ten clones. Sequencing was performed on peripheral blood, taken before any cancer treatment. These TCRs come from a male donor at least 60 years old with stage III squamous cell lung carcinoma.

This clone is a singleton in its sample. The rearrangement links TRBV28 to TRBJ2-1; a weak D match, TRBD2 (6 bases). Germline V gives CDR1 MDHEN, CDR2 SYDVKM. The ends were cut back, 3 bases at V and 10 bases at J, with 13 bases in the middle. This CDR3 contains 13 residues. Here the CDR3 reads CASSLFSAGEQFF. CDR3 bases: TGTGCCAGCAGTTTGTTTAGTGCGGGGGAGCAGTTCTTC.

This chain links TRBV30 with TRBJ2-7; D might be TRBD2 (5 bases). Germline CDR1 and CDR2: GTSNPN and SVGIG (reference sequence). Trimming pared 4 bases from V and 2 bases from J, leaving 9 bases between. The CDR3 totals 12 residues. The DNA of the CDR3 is TGTGCCTGGACTCGGGGTGCCTACGAGCAGTACTTC. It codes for CAWTRGAYEQYF. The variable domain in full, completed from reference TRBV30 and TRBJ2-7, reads SQTIHQWPATLVQPVGSPLSLECTVEGTSNPNLYWYRQAAGRGLQLLFYSVGIGQISSEVPQNLSASRPQDRQFILSSKKLLLSDSGFYLCAWTRGAYEQYFGPGTRLTVT.

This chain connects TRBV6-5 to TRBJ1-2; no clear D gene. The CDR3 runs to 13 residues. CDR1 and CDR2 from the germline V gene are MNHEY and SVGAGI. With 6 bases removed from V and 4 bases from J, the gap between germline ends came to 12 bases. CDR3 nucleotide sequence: TGTGCCAGCAGCTCCCCCCCAGGCTATGGCTACACCTTC. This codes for CASSSPPGYGYTF.

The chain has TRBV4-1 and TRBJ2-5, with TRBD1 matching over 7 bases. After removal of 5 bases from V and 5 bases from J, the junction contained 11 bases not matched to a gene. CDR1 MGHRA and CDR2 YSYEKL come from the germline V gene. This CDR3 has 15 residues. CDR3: CASSEGDREIETQYF. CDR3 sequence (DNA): TGCGCCAGCAGCGAAGGAGACAGGGAAATTGAGACCCAGTACTTC.

CDR3 nucleotide sequence: TGTGCCAGCAGTAGGACAGGGGGATTCTTATATGGCTACACCTTC. This codes for CASSRTGGFLYGYTF. The chain carries TRBV9 and TRBJ1-2; TRBD1 matches at 10 bases. The V and J ends lost 5 bases and 5 bases, in that order; junction bases with no gene match: 9. CDR1 SGDLS and CDR2 YYNGEE come from the germline V gene. This CDR3 has 15 residues.

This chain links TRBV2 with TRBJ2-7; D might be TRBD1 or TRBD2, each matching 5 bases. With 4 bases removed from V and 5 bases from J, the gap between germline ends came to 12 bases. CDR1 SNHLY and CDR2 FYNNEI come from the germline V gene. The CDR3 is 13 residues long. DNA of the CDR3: TGTGCCAGCAGTGCCCGGGGCAGGGACGAGCAGTACTTC. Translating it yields CASSARGRDEQYF.

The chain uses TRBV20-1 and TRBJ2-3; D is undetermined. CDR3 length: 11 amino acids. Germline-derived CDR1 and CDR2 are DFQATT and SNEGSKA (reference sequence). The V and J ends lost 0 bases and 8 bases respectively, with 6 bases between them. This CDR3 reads CSARDLRTQYF. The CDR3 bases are TGCAGTGCTAGAGACCTCCGTACGCAGTATTTT.

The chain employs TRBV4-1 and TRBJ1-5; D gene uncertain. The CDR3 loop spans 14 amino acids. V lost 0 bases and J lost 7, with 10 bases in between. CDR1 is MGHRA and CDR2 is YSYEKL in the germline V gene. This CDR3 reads CASSQDRVNQPQHF. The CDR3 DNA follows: TGCGCCAGCAGCCAAGATAGGGTAAACCAGCCCCAGCATTTT.

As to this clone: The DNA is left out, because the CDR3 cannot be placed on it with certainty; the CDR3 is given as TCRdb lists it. CDR3 amino acids: CASSSSGPLLYGYTF. V usage is TRBV28 and J usage is TRBJ1-2. The length of the CDR3 is 15 amino acids, counting both ends. Germline-derived CDR1 and CDR2 are MDHEN and SYDVKM.

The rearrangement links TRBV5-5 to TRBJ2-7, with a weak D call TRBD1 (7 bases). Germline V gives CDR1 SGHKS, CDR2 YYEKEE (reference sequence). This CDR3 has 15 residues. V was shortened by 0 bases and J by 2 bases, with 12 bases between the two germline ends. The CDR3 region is CASSLGGTETYEQYF. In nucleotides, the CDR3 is TGTGCCAGCAGCTTGGGCGGGACAGAGACCTACGAGCAGTACTTC.

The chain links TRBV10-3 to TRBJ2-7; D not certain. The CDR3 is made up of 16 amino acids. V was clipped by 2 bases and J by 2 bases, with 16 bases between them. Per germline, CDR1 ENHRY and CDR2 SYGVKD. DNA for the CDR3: TGTGCCATCAGTGAGGGCGCCCCTACAGATCCCTACGAGCAGTACTTC. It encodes CAISEGAPTDPYEQYF.

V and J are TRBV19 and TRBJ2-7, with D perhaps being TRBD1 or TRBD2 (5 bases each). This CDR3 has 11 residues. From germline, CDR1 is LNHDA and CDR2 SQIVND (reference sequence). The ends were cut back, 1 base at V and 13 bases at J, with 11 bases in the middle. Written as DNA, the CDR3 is TGTGCCAGTAGTATAGCCGGGGCGCACTACTTC. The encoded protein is CASSIAGAHYF.

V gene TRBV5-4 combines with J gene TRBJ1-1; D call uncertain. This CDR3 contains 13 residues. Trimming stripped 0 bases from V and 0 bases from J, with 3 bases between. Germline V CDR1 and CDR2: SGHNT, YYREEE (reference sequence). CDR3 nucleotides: TGTGCCAGCAGCTTGGCATTGAACACTGAAGCTTTCTTT. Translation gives CASSLALNTEAFF. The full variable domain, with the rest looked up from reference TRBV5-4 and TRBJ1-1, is ETGVTQSPTHLIKTRGQQVTLRCSSQSGHNTVSWYQQALGQGPQFIFQYYREEENGRGNFPPRFSGLQFPNYSSELNVNALELDDSALYLCASSLALNTEAFFGQGTRLTVV.

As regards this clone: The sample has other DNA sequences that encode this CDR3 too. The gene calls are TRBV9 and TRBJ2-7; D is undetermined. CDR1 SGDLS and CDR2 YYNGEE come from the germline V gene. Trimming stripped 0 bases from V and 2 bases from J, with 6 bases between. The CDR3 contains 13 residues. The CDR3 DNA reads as TGTGCCAGCAGCGTAGGGTCAGCCTACGAGCAGTACTTC. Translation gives CASSVGSAYEQYF.

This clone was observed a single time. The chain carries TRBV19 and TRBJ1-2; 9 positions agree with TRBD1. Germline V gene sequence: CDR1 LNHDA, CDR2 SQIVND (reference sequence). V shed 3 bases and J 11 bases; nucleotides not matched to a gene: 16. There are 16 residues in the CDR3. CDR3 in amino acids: CASSIETGDRVHRYTF. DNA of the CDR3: TGTGCCAGTAGTATTGAGACGGGGGACAGGGTACATCGTTACACCTTC. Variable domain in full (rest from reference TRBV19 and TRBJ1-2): DGGITQSPKYLFRKEGQNVTLSCEQNLNHDAMYWYRQDPGQGLRLIYYSQIVNDFQKGDIAEGYSVSREKKESFPLTVTSAQKNPTAFYLCASSIETGDRVHRYTFGSGTRLTVV.

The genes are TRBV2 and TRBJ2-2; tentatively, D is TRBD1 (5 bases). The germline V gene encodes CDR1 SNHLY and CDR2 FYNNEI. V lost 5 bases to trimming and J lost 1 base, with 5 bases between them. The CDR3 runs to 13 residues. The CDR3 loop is CASSTGNTGELFF. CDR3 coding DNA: TGTGCCAGCAGTACAGGGAACACCGGGGAGCTGTTTTTT.

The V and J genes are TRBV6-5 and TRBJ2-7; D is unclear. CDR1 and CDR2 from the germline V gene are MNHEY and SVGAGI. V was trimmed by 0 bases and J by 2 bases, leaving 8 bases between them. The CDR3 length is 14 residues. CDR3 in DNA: TGTGCCAGCAGTTACTCTCCAGACACCTACGAGCAGTACTTC. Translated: CASSYSPDTYEQYF.

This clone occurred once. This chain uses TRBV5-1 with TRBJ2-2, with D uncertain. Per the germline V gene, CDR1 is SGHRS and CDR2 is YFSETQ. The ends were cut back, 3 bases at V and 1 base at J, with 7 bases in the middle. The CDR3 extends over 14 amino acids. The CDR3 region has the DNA TGCGCCAGCAGCTGGACCGGGAACACCGGGGAGCTGTTTTTT. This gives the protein CASSWTGNTGELFF. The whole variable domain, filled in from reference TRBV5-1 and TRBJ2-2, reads KAGVTQTPRYLIKTRGQQVTLSCSPISGHRSVSWYQQTPGQGLQFLFEYFSETQRNKGNFPGRFSGRQFSNSRSEMNVSTLELGDSALYLCASSWTGNTGELFFGEGSRLTVL.

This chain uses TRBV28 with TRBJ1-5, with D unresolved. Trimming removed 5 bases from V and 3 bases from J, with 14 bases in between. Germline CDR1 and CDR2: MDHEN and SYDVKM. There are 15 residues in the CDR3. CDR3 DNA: TGTGCCAGCAGTCCAACACAAACCGTCAATCAGCCCCAGCATTTT. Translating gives CASSPTQTVNQPQHF. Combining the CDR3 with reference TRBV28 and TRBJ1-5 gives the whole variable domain DVKVTQSSRYLVKRTGEKVFLECVQDMDHENMFWYRQDPGLGLRLIYFSYDVKMKEKGDIPEGYSVSREKKERFSLILESASTNQTSMYLCASSPTQTVNQPQHFGDGTRLSIL.

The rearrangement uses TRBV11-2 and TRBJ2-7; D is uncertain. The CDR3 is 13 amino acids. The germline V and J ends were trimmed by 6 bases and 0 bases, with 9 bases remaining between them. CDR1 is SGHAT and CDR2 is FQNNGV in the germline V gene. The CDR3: CASSFLSSYEQYF. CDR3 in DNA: TGTGCCAGCAGTTTCCTCTCCTCCTACGAGCAGTACTTC.

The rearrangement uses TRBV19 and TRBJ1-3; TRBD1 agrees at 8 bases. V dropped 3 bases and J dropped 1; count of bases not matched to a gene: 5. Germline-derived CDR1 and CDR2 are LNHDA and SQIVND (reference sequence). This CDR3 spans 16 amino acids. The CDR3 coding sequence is TGTGCCAGTAGTATCCAGGGGGCCGTATCTGGAAACACCATATATTTT. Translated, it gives CASSIQGAVSGNTIYF.

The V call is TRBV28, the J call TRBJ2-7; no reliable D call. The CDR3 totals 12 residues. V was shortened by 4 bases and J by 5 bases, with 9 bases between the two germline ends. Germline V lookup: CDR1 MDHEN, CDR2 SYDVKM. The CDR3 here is CASSWLTNEQYF. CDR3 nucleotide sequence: TGTGCCAGCAGTTGGTTGACGAACGAGCAGTACTTC.